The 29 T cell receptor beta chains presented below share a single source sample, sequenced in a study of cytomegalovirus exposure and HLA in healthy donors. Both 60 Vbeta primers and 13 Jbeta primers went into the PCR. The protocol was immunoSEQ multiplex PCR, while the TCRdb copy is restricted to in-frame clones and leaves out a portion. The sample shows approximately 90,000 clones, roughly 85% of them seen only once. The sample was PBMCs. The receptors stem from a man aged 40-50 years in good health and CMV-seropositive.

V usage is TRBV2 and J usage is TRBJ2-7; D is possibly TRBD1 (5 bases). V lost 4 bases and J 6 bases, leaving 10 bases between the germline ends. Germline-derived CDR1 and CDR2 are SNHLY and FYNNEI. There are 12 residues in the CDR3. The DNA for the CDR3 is TGTGCCAGCAGTGGGGATGGGGCCGAGCAGTACTTC. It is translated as CASSGDGAEQYF. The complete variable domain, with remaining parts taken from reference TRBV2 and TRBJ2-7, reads EPEVTQTPSHQVTQMGQEVILRCVPISNHLYFYWYRQILGQKVEFLVSFYNNEISEKSEIFDDQFSVERPDGSNFTLKIRSTKLEDSAMYFCASSGDGAEQYFGPGTRLTVT.

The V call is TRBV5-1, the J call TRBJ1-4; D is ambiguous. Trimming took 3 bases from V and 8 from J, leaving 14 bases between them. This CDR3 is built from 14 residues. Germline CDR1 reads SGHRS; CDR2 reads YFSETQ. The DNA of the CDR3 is TGCGCCAGCAGCTCGACAAGTCTTTCGGAAAAACTGTTTTTT. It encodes CASSSTSLSEKLFF.

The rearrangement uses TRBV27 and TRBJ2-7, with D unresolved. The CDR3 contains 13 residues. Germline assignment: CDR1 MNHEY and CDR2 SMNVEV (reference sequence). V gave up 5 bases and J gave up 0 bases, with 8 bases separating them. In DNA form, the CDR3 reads TGTGCCAGCAGTCCCCACTACTCCTACGAGCAGTACTTC. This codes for CASSPHYSYEQYF.

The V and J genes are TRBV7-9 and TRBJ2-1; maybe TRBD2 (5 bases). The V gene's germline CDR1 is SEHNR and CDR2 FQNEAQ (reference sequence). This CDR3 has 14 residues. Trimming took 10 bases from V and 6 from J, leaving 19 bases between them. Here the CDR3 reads CATNPRESSNEQFF. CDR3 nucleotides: TGTGCCACCAACCCCCGGGAATCATCCAATGAGCAGTTCTTC.

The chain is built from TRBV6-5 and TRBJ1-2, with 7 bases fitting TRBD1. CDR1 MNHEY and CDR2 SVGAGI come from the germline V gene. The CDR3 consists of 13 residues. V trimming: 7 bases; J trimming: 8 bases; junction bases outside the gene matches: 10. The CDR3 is CASTDRQGGGYTF. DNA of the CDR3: TGTGCCAGCACCGACCGGCAGGGGGGAGGCTACACCTTC.

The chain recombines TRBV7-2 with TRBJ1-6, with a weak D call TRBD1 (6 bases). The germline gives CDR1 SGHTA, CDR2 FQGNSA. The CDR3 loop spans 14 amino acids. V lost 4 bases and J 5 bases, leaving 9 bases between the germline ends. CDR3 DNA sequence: TGTGCCAGCAGCTCGAGGACAGATAATTCACCCCTCCACTTT. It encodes CASSSRTDNSPLHF. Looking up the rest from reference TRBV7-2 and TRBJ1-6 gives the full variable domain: GAGVSQSPSNKVTEKGKDVELRCDPISGHTALYWYRQSLGQGLEFLIYFQGNSAPDKSGLPSDRFSAERTGGSVSTLTIQRTQQEDSAVYLCASSSRTDNSPLHFGNGTRLTVT.

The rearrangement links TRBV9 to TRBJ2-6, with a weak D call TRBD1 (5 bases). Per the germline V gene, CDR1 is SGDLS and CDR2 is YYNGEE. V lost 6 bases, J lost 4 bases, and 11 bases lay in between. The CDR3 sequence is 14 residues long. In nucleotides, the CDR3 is TGTGCCAGCAATAAGGGGTCCGGGGCCAACGTCCTGACTTTC. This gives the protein CASNKGSGANVLTF.

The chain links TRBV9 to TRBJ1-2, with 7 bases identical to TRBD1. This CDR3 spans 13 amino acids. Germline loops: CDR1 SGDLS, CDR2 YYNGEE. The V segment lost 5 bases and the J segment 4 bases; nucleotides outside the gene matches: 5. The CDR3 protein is CASSPGTAYGYTF. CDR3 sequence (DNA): TGTGCCAGCAGTCCCGGGACAGCCTATGGCTACACCTTC.

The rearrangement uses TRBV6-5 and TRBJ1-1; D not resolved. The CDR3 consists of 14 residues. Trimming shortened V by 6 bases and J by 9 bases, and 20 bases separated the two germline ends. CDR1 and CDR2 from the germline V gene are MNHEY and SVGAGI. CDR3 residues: CASRSRSPLPKAFF. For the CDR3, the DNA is TGTGCCAGCAGATCTCGGTCTCCACTCCCCAAAGCTTTCTTT.

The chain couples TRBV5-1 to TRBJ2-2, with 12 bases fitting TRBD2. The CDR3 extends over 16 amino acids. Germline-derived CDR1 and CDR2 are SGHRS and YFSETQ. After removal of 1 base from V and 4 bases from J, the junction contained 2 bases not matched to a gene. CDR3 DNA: TGCGCCAGCAGCTTGCGGACTAGCGGGACCACCGGGGAGCTGTTTTTT. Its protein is CASSLRTSGTTGELFF.

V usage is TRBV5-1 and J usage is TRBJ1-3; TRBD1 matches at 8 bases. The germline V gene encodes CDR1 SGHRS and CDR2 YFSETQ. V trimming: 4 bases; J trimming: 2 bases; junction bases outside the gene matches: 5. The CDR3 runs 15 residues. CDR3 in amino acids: CASSRDRRPGNTIYF. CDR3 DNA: TGCGCCAGCAGCCGGGACAGGCGACCTGGAAACACCATATATTTT.

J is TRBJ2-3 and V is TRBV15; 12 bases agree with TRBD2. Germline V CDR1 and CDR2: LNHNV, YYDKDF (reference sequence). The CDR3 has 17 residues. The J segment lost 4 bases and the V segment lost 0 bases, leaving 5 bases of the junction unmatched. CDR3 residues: CATSRDSLAGGADTQYF. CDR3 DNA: TGTGCCACCAGCAGAGATTCCCTAGCGGGAGGGGCAGATACGCAGTATTTT.

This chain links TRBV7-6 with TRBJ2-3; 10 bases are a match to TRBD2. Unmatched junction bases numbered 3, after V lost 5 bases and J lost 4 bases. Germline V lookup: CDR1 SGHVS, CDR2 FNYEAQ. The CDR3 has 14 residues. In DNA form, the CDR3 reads TGTGCCAGCAGCAAAAGCGGGAGGGCAGATACGCAGTATTTT. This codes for CASSKSGRADTQYF.

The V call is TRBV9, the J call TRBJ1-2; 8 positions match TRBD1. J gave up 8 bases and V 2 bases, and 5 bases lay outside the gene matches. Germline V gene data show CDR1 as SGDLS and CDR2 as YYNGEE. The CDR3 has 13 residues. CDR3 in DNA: TGTGCCAGCAGCGTGTCGACAGGGGACGGCTACACCTTC. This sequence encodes CASSVSTGDGYTF.

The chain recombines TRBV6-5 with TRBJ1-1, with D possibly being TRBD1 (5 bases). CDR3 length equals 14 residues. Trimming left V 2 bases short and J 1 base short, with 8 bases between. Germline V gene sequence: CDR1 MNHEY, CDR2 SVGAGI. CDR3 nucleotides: TGTGCCAGCAGTTACAAAGACAGGAACACTGAAGCTTTCTTT. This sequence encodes CASSYKDRNTEAFF.

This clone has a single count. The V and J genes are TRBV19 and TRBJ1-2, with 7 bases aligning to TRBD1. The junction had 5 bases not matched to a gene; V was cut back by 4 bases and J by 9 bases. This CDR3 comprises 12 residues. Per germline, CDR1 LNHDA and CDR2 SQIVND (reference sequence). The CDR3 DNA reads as TGTGCCAGTAGTAAACAGGGGTCGCGCTACACCTTC. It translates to CASSKQGSRYTF. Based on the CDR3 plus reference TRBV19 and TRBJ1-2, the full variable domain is DGGITQSPKYLFRKEGQNVTLSCEQNLNHDAMYWYRQDPGQGLRLIYYSQIVNDFQKGDIAEGYSVSREKKESFPLTVTSAQKNPTAFYLCASSKQGSRYTFGSGTRLTVV.

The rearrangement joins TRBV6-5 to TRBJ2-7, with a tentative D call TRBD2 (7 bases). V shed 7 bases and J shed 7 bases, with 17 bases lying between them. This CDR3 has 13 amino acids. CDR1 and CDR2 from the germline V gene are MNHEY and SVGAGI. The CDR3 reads CASTLRRGGEQYF. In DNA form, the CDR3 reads TGTGCCAGCACCTTACGTAGGGGGGGAGAGCAGTACTTC.

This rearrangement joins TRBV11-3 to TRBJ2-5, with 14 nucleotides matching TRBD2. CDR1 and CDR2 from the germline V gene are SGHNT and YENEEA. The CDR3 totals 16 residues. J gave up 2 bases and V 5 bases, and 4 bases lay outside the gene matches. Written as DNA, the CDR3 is TGTGCCAGCAGCATCGGGACTAGCGGGGGACAAGAGACCCAGTACTTC. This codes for CASSIGTSGGQETQYF.

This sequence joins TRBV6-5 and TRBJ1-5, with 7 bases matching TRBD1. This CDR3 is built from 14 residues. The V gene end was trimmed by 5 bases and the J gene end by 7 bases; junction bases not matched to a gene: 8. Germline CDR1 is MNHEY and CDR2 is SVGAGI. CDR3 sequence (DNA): TGTGCCAGCAGTCCCGACAGGGTTCTGCAGCCCCAGCATTTT. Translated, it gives CASSPDRVLQPQHF.

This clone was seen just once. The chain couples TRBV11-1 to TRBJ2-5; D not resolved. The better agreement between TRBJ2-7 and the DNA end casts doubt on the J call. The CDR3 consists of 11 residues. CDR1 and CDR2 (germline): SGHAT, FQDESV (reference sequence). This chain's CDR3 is CASSLAYEQYF. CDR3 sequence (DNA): TGTGCCAGCAGCTTAGCCTACGAGCAGTACTTC.

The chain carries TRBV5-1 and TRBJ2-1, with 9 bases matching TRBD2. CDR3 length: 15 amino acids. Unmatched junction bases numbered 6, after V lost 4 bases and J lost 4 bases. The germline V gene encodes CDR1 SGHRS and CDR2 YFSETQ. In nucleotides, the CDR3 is TGCGCCAGCAGCCCCCAGACTAGCGGATACAATGAGCAGTTCTTC. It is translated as CASSPQTSGYNEQFF.

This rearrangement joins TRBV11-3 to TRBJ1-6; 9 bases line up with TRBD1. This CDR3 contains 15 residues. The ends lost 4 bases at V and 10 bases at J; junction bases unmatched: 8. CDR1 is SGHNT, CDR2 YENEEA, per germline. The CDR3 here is CASSSGTGKGSPLHF. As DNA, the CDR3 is TGTGCCAGCAGCTCCGGGACAGGGAAGGGCTCACCCCTCCACTTT.

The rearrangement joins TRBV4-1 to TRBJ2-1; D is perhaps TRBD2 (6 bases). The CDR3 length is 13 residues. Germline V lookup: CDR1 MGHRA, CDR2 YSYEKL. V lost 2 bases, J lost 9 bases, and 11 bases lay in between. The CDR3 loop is CASSQPLASEQFF. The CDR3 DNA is TGCGCCAGCAGCCAACCCCTAGCGAGTGAGCAGTTCTTC.

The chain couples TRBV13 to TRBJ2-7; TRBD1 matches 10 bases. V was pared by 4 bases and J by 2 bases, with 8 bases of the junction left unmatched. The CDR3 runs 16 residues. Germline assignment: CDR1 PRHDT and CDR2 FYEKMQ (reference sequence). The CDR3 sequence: CASSSSPGQGTYEQYF. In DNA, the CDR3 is TGTGCCAGCAGCTCCTCCCCGGGACAGGGGACCTACGAGCAGTACTTC.

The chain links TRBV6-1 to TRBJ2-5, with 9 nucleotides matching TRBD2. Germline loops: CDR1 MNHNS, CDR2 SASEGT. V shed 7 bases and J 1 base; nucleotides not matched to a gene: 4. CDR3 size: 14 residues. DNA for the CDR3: TGTGCCAGCACAGAGCGGGGGGCCCAAGAGACCCAGTACTTC. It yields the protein CASTERGAQETQYF.

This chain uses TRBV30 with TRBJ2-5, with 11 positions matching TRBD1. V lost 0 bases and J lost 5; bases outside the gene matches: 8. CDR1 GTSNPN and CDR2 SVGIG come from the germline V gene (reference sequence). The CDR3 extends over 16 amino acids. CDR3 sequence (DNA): TGTGCCTGGAGTGTTTTTTGGACAGGGGGCCGGGAGACCCAGTACTTC. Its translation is CAWSVFWTGGRETQYF.

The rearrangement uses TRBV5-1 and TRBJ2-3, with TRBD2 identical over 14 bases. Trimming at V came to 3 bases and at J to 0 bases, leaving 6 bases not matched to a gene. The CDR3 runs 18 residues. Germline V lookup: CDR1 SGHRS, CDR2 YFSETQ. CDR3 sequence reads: CASSSGLAGGLSTDTQYF. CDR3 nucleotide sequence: TGCGCCAGCAGCTCCGGACTAGCGGGGGGCCTGAGCACAGATACGCAGTATTTT.

In DNA, the CDR3 is TGTGCCAGCTCACCTCAGGGACAGGGAAACACTGAAGCTTTCTTT. This gives the protein CASSPQGQGNTEAFF. This chain uses TRBV18 with TRBJ1-1; 9 bases match TRBD1. Germline CDR1 and CDR2: KGHSH and LQKENI. With 3 bases clipped from V and 2 bases from J, the junction kept 4 bases outside the gene matches. This CDR3 is 15 amino acids long.

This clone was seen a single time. The DNA of the CDR3 is TGTGCCAGCAGTCCGTACAGGGGGCGAAGCACAGATACGCAGTATTTT. Translated: CASSPYRGRSTDTQYF. The V gene is TRBV27, the J gene TRBJ2-3; 9 bases map to TRBD1. The germline V gene has CDR1 MNHEY and CDR2 SMNVEV (reference sequence). The CDR3 length is 16 residues. Losses at the gene ends were 5 bases for V and 0 bases for J; bases not matched to a gene: 6.